The 27 T cell receptor beta chains presented below share a single source sample, sequenced in a study of PD-1 blockade in classical Hodgkin lymphoma. Data came from immunoSEQ multiplex PCR; TCRdb stores just in-frame clones and leaves some out. The sample consists of about 13,000 clones, about nine tenths of them appearing once. There was relapse after autologous stem cell transplantation in every patient, and there was variation in brentuximab vedotin exposure. CD4+ T cells were purified from thawed PBMCs by negative selection. The source material was CD4+ T cells from blood, sampled at baseline. The receptors here all came from a human donor with classical Hodgkin lymphoma.

This clone was counted only a few times. The chain has TRBV9 and TRBJ1-1; D unclear. Between the trimmed V and J ends, which lost 1 base and 1 base, there was a span of 5 bases. CDR1 is SGDLS, CDR2 YYNGEE, per germline. The CDR3 length is 13 residues. The chain's CDR3 is CASSVQPNTEAFF. As DNA, the CDR3 is TGTGCCAGCAGCGTACAGCCGAACACTGAAGCTTTCTTT.

The chain combines TRBV28 with TRBJ2-7; 7 bases match TRBD2. The V gene end was trimmed by 3 bases and the J gene end by 4 bases; junction bases not matched to a gene: 6. This CDR3 has 14 amino acids. CDR1 is MDHEN, CDR2 SYDVKM, per germline. The CDR3 nucleotides read TGTGCCAGCAGTTTCCTAATGGGGGGGTACGAGCAGTACTTC. Protein product: CASSFLMGGYEQYF.

The chain uses TRBV6-1 and TRBJ2-7; TRBD1 aligns across 8 bases. Germline V gene data show CDR1 as MNHNS and CDR2 as SASEGT. CDR3 length: 15 amino acids. The junction had 7 bases not matched to a gene; V was cut back by 4 bases and J by 2 bases. The CDR3 protein is CASSGRNRGAYEQYF. The CDR3 DNA is TGTGCCAGCAGTGGTCGGAACAGGGGGGCCTACGAGCAGTACTTC.

The chain employs TRBV7-2 and TRBJ2-2, with 9 bases identical to TRBD1. This CDR3 has 15 residues. Unmatched junction bases numbered 3, after V lost 3 bases and J lost 4 bases. Germline values: CDR1 SGHTA, CDR2 FQGNSA. The CDR3 nucleotides read TGTGCCAGCAGCTTGACAGGGGGGGGCACCGGGGAGCTGTTTTTT. Translating gives CASSLTGGGTGELFF.

This clone came up a few times. The genes are TRBV28 and TRBJ1-1, with 7 bases lining up with TRBD1. Trimming removed 4 bases from V and 8 bases from J; junction bases left unmatched: 7. Germline V gene lookup returns CDR1 MDHEN and CDR2 SYDVKM. CDR3 length equals 13 residues. For the CDR3, the DNA is TGTGCCAGCAGTTCCAGTACAGGGGTCGAAGCTTTCTTT. Translating it yields CASSSSTGVEAFF.

The V gene is TRBV5-1, the J gene TRBJ2-1, with D maybe TRBD1 (5 bases). The CDR3 extends over 16 amino acids. CDR1 SGHRS and CDR2 YFSETQ come from the germline V gene. The V gene lost 2 bases and the J gene lost 4 bases, with 16 bases spanning the gap. CDR3 coding DNA: TGCGCCAGCAGCTTCAGGGCTTCGGATCCTTACAATGAGCAGTTCTTC. Translating gives CASSFRASDPYNEQFF.

The chain combines TRBV4-2 with TRBJ2-2; 9 bases are a match to TRBD2. J gave up 2 bases and V 0 bases, and 4 bases lay outside the gene matches. This CDR3 is built from 17 residues. CDR1 and CDR2 from the germline V gene are LGHNA and YNFKEQ. As DNA, the CDR3 is TGTGCCAGCAGCCAAGATTCCCTAGCGGGAAACACCGGGGAGCTGTTTTTT. Translation gives CASSQDSLAGNTGELFF.

The chain has TRBV4-1 and TRBJ2-7; TRBD1 is a possible D gene (5 bases). The germline gives CDR1 MGHRA, CDR2 YSYEKL. V was pared by 1 base and J by 2 bases, with 12 bases between. This CDR3 is 15 amino acids long. CDR3 sequence reads: CASSQGSTATYEQYF. The DNA of the CDR3 is TGCGCCAGCAGCCAAGGGTCGACAGCCACCTACGAGCAGTACTTC.

The gene calls are TRBV15 and TRBJ2-2, with 7 bases fitting TRBD1. The CDR3 runs to 12 residues. From germline, CDR1 is LNHNV and CDR2 YYDKDF (reference sequence). V shed 1 base, J shed 11 bases, and the junction held 1 base outside the gene matches. Written as DNA, the CDR3 is TGTGCCACCAGCAGAGCAGGGGGAGAGCTGTTTTTT. Its protein is CATSRAGGELFF.

The chain employs TRBV6-6 and TRBJ2-7; possible D gene TRBD2, 6 bases. Germline V gene lookup returns CDR1 MNHNY and CDR2 SVGAGI (reference sequence). The ends were cut back, 2 bases at V and 4 bases at J, with 12 bases in the middle. This CDR3 region has 14 residues. Written as DNA, the CDR3 is TGTGCCAGCAGTTACGTGGGAGGCGGTTACGAGCAGTACTTC. Translation: CASSYVGGGYEQYF.

The rearrangement joins TRBV5-1 to TRBJ2-2; 9 bases line up with TRBD2. V lost 4 bases, J lost 1 base, and 20 bases stayed unmatched. There are 21 residues in the CDR3. Germline V gene lookup returns CDR1 SGHRS and CDR2 YFSETQ. CDR3 DNA sequence: TGCGCCAGCAGCCCAATCCCGGGACTAGCTAACGTCTGGATGAACACCGGGGAGCTGTTTTTT. Protein product: CASSPIPGLANVWMNTGELFF.

The chain links TRBV27 to TRBJ1-4, with TRBD1 matching 10 bases. Germline CDR1 reads MNHEY; CDR2 reads SMNVEV (reference sequence). The CDR3 consists of 16 residues. V lost 5 bases and J lost 2; bases outside the gene matches: 5. The CDR3 protein is CASSPDRGRTNEKLFF. The CDR3 DNA reads as TGTGCCAGCAGTCCCGACAGGGGGCGGACTAATGAAAAACTGTTTTTT.

The sample holds a few counts of this clone. V is TRBV9 and J is TRBJ2-2; tentatively, D is TRBD1 (6 bases). This CDR3 is 14 amino acids long. Germline V gene lookup returns CDR1 SGDLS and CDR2 YYNGEE. Trimming removed 3 bases at V and 6 bases at J, with 12 bases between. This CDR3 is CASSATTGPGELFF. CDR3 bases: TGTGCCAGCAGCGCGACGACAGGTCCCGGGGAGCTGTTTTTT. Looking up the rest from reference TRBV9 and TRBJ2-2 gives the full variable domain: DSGVTQTPKHLITATGQRVTLRCSPRSGDLSVYWYQQSLDQGLQFLIQYYNGEERAKGNILERFSAQQFPDLHSELNLSSLELGDSALYFCASSATTGPGELFFGEGSRLTVL.

The chain links TRBV11-2 to TRBJ1-1, with 10 bases aligning to TRBD1. CDR1 and CDR2 from the germline V gene are SGHAT and FQNNGV. V lost 5 bases to trimming and J lost 4 bases; unmatched junction nucleotides: 10. The CDR3 has 16 amino acids. CDR3 residues: CASSHLPDRGTTEAFF. The DNA for the CDR3 is TGTGCCAGCAGCCATCTCCCGGACAGGGGGACCACTGAAGCTTTCTTT.

Written as DNA, the CDR3 is TGCGCCAGCAGCCAAGGCCTAGCGGGAGGAAGGTACGAGCAGTACTTC. Translation gives CASSQGLAGGRYEQYF. The rearrangement links TRBV4-1 to TRBJ2-5; 11 bases match TRBD2. The DNA end favors TRBJ2-7, so the J call may be wrong. Germline CDR1 and CDR2: MGHRA and YSYEKL. The CDR3 consists of 16 residues.

V gene TRBV6-1 combines with J gene TRBJ1-5; possibly TRBD1 for D (5 bases). Germline lookup yields CDR1 MNHNS and CDR2 SASEGT. V was pared by 3 bases and J by 4 bases, with 10 bases between. The CDR3 loop spans 14 amino acids. The CDR3 sequence: CASSDGGTNQPQHF. The DNA for the CDR3 is TGTGCCAGCAGTGATGGGGGGACTAATCAGCCCCAGCATTTT.

V gene TRBV28 combines with J gene TRBJ2-5; D possibly corresponds to TRBD1 (6 bases). Looked up from germline, CDR1 is MDHEN and CDR2 is SYDVKM. This CDR3 is 15 amino acids long. The V and J ends lost 2 bases and 7 bases respectively, with 17 bases between them. The CDR3 is CASSLPGTSLGTQYF. In nucleotides, the CDR3 is TGTGCCAGCAGTTTACCCGGGACATCCTTGGGGACCCAGTACTTC.

The chain recombines TRBV7-6 with TRBJ1-2; D not resolved. Trimming left V 0 bases short and J 0 bases short, with 14 bases between. CDR1 and CDR2 (germline): SGHVS, FNYEAQ. The CDR3 loop spans 17 amino acids. The CDR3 reads CASSLAGYPIANYGYTF. CDR3 bases: TGTGCCAGCAGCTTAGCCGGATACCCGATAGCTAACTATGGCTACACCTTC. Based on the CDR3 plus reference TRBV7-6 and TRBJ1-2, the full variable domain is GAGVSQSPRYKVTKRGQDVALRCDPISGHVSLYWYRQALGQGPEFLTYFNYEAQQDKSGLPNDRFSAERPEGSISTLTIQRTEQRDSAMYRCASSLAGYPIANYGYTFGSGTRLTVV.

This clone was counted between two and nine times. The chain carries TRBV5-1 and TRBJ1-6; 7 nucleotides line up with TRBD1. The junction had 8 bases not matched to a gene; V was cut back by 3 bases and J by 5 bases. Germline CDR1 is SGHRS and CDR2 is YFSETQ. This CDR3 has 16 residues. The CDR3 DNA reads as TGCGCCAGCAGCTATAATCCGGGACAGAATAATTCACCCCTCCACTTT. Translating gives CASSYNPGQNNSPLHF.

J is TRBJ2-7 and V is TRBV23-1; no definite D call. TRBV23-1 is an open reading frame, and its role is uncertain. V was pared by 2 bases and J by 7 bases, with 30 bases between. The CDR3 runs to 19 residues. The CDR3 sequence is CASSQISPMGRPPIWEQYF. CDR3 bases: TGCGCCAGCAGTCAAATCTCCCCTATGGGTCGGCCTCCCATCTGGGAGCAGTACTTC.

The chain carries TRBV9 and TRBJ1-4; 9 nucleotides match TRBD1. This CDR3 comprises 20 residues. Germline CDR1 is SGDLS and CDR2 is YYNGEE. The junction had 14 bases not matched to a gene; V was cut back by 0 bases and J by 2 bases. CDR3 coding DNA: TGTGCCAGCAGCGTAGGACCGAGGACAGGGGTAAGGTGGACTAATGAAAAACTGTTTTTT. This codes for CASSVGPRTGVRWTNEKLFF.

This CDR3 reads CAWSIRYEQYF. CDR3 DNA sequence: TGTGCCTGGAGTATTAGGTACGAGCAGTACTTC. This rearrangement joins TRBV30 to TRBJ2-7; D is uncertain. Trimming left V 2 bases short and J 4 bases short, with 6 bases between. CDR3 length: 11 residues. Germline V gene data show CDR1 as GTSNPN and CDR2 as SVGIG (reference sequence). Combining the CDR3 with reference TRBV30 and TRBJ2-7 gives the whole variable domain SQTIHQWPATLVQPVGSPLSLECTVEGTSNPNLYWYRQAAGRGLQLLFYSVGIGQISSEVPQNLSASRPQDRQFILSSKKLLLSDSGFYLCAWSIRYEQYFGPGTRLTVT.

The gene calls are TRBV10-3 and TRBJ1-2, with D possibly being TRBD1 (6 bases). This CDR3 region has 15 residues. V was trimmed by 2 bases and J by 7 bases, leaving 17 bases between them. Germline CDR1 reads ENHRY; CDR2 reads SYGVKD. The CDR3: CAISETPTGTAGYTF. CDR3 bases: TGTGCCATCAGTGAGACCCCCACAGGGACCGCTGGCTACACCTTC.

V is TRBV10-3 and J is TRBJ2-7, with 10 bases lining up with TRBD2. The ends lost 6 bases at V and 5 bases at J; junction bases unmatched: 7. The CDR3 has 14 amino acids. Germline V CDR1 and CDR2: ENHRY, SYGVKD. The CDR3 here is CAISPGLALDEQYF. Here the CDR3 DNA reads TGTGCCATCAGCCCGGGACTAGCGTTGGACGAGCAGTACTTC.

The chain carries TRBV27 and TRBJ2-7; unclear D gene. Germline V CDR1 and CDR2: MNHEY, SMNVEV (reference sequence). This CDR3 has 13 amino acids. Trimming removed 8 bases at V and 2 bases at J, with 13 bases between. The chain's CDR3 is CASSRQVAYEQYF. The CDR3 DNA reads as TGTGCCAGCTCAAGACAAGTCGCCTACGAGCAGTACTTC.

This chain uses TRBV5-1 with TRBJ2-7; 9 nucleotides align to TRBD1. V was pared by 4 bases and J by 7 bases, with 9 bases of the junction left unmatched. From germline, CDR1 is SGHRS and CDR2 YFSETQ. This CDR3 comprises 14 residues. The CDR3 here is CASSQGQGFREQYF. As DNA, the CDR3 is TGCGCCAGCAGCCAGGGACAGGGATTTCGGGAGCAGTACTTC. The entire variable domain, with the rest obtained from reference TRBV5-1 and TRBJ2-7, is as follows: KAGVTQTPRYLIKTRGQQVTLSCSPISGHRSVSWYQQTPGQGLQFLFEYFSETQRNKGNFPGRFSGRQFSNSRSEMNVSTLELGDSALYLCASSQGQGFREQYFGPGTRLTVT.

For the CDR3, the DNA is TGTGCCAGCAGTGGTCAGAAAGAGCAGTACTTC. Translated, it gives CASSGQKEQYF. V gene TRBV6-1 combines with J gene TRBJ2-7, with D uncertain. Germline CDR1 MNHNS, CDR2 SASEGT. Trimming cost V 4 bases and J 7 bases, with 8 bases left between them. The CDR3 is 11 amino acids.